This passage covers 10 T cell receptor beta chains from one sample sequenced in a study of T cells in Graves' hyperthyroidism and ophthalmopathy. Authors of the study amplified TCR beta CDR3 regions from RNA transcripts. An initial round of RT-PCR targeting the TCR CDR3 relied on the HTBI primer set. Using its own MiXCR run on the multiplex PCR reads, TCRdb lists one record per CDR3 protein. The sample consists of some 500,000 distinct CDR3 sequences, approximately 25% of them appearing once. The sequenced sample was blood. These receptor sequences come from a woman aged 25-40 years with Graves' ophthalmopathy.

J is TRBJ2-7 and V is TRBV12-3 or TRBV12-4; 8 positions match TRBD1. V gave up 6 bases and J gave up 1 base; unmatched junction bases: 8. The CDR3 is made up of 15 amino acids. CDR3 protein: CASRTRGQGSYEQYF. The CDR3 nucleotides read TGTGCCAGCAGGACGCGTGGACAGGGATCCTACGAGCAGTACTTC.

This clonotype was picked up many times. Mismatch with germline at one junction end may stem from a read error. The chain carries TRBV6-5 and TRBJ1-5; the D gene is possibly TRBD1 (6 bases). CDR3 length: 16 amino acids. CDR1 is MNHEY, CDR2 SVGAGI, per germline. DNA for the CDR3: TGTGCCAGCAGATACTCGACAGGAGATAGCAATCAGCCCCAGCATTTT. This sequence encodes CASRYSTGDSNQPQHF.

This clonotype appeared many times. This chain links TRBV28 with TRBJ2-7; D is ambiguous. Germline V CDR1 and CDR2: MDHEN, SYDVKM. V lost 3 bases and J lost 2, with 11 bases in between. CDR3 length: 14 amino acids. CDR3 DNA: TGTGCCAGCAGTTTGAGCAGGAACCCCTACGAGCAGTACTTC. Amino acid sequence: CASSLSRNPYEQYF. Based on the CDR3 plus reference TRBV28 and TRBJ2-7, the full variable domain is DVKVTQSSRYLVKRTGEKVFLECVQDMDHENMFWYRQDPGLGLRLIYFSYDVKMKEKGDIPEGYSVSREKKERFSLILESASTNQTSMYLCASSLSRNPYEQYFGPGTRLTVT.

This clonotype has a count of ten or more. This chain connects TRBV12-3 or TRBV12-4 to TRBJ2-3; TRBD2 matches at 9 bases. After removal of 3 bases from V and 2 bases from J, the junction contained 6 bases not matched to a gene. The CDR3 is 16 residues long. CDR3 loop: CASSFQVAGDTDTQYF. The CDR3 coding sequence is TGTGCCAGCAGTTTTCAAGTAGCGGGGGACACAGATACGCAGTATTTT.

The genes are TRBV20-1 and TRBJ2-7; 10 bases are shared with TRBD1. The ends lost 6 bases at V and 6 bases at J; junction bases unmatched: 11. Germline assignment: CDR1 DFQATT and CDR2 SNEGSKA (reference sequence). This CDR3 is 14 amino acids long. The CDR3 region is CSAPRDRGFCEQYF. In DNA, the CDR3 is TGCAGTGCCCCAAGGGACAGGGGATTTTGCGAGCAGTACTTC.

The J gene is TRBJ2-7, the V gene TRBV30, with 9 bases matching TRBD1. After removal of 3 bases from V and 2 bases from J, the junction contained 5 bases not matched to a gene. Looked up from germline, CDR1 is GTSNPN and CDR2 is SVGIG (reference sequence). This CDR3 has 14 residues. CDR3 bases: TGTGCCTGGAGCCCGGGACAGGGTCCCTACGAGCAGTACTTC. The encoded protein is CAWSPGQGPYEQYF.

This clonotype was seen repeatedly, ten times or more. The rearrangement joins TRBV27 to TRBJ2-6; weak D call: TRBD1 (5 bases). With 6 bases removed from V and 0 bases from J, the gap between germline ends came to 15 bases. CDR1 is MNHEY and CDR2 is SMNVEV in the germline V gene (reference sequence). The CDR3 sequence is 17 residues long. The CDR3 coding sequence is TGTGCCAGCAGAGGGGTGGCTCATCGCTCTGGGGCCAACGTCCTGACTTTC. This sequence encodes CASRGVAHRSGANVLTF.

This clonotype was seen a few times. The chain joins TRBV11-1 to TRBJ2-5, with 8 bases fitting TRBD1. The ends lost 5 bases at V and 5 bases at J; junction bases unmatched: 16. CDR1 is SGHAT, CDR2 FQDESV, per germline (reference sequence). The CDR3 length is 17 residues. The CDR3 bases are TGTGCCAGCAGCCCAGGCCGGGACAGGACCCGGGGGGAGACCCAGTACTTC. Its protein is CASSPGRDRTRGETQYF.

This clonotype was observed once. This chain's CDR3 is CASSLTRTGYEQYF. The DNA of the CDR3 is TGTGCCAGCAGCTTAACCAGGACGGGATACGAGCAGTACTTC. The rearrangement uses TRBV7-2 and TRBJ2-7, with D possibly TRBD2 on 5 matching bases. The CDR3 runs to 14 residues. Trimming shortened V by 2 bases and J by 4 bases, and 12 bases separated the two germline ends. Looked up from germline, CDR1 is SGHTA and CDR2 is FQGNSA. Based on the CDR3 plus reference TRBV7-2 and TRBJ2-7, the full variable domain is GAGVSQSPSNKVTEKGKDVELRCDPISGHTALYWYRQSLGQGLEFLIYFQGNSAPDKSGLPSDRFSAERTGGSVSTLTIQRTQQEDSAVYLCASSLTRTGYEQYFGPGTRLTVT.

As for this clonotype: One junction end disagrees with the germline gene, perhaps due to a read error. The chain recombines TRBV12-3 or TRBV12-4 with TRBJ1-5, with unresolved D. This CDR3 contains 13 residues. CDR3 region: CASSLAAEGPQHF. DNA of the CDR3: TGCGCCAGCAGCTTGGCCGCGGAGGGGCCCCAGCATTTT.